The source of this TCR beta chain is a study of blood T cell repertoires in COVID-19. Germline-derived CDR1 and CDR2 are SQVTM and ANQGSEA. CDR3 length equals 15 residues. The germline V and J ends were trimmed by 1 base and 4 bases, with 15 bases remaining between them. A Seattle source enrolled patients during active infection and followed them longitudinally. The data were produced by immunoSEQ multiplex PCR, yet TCRdb's version contains in-frame clones alone and is incomplete. The profile shows 85,000 to 95,000 clones, 89% of them singletons. The J gene is TRBJ2-3, the V gene TRBV29-1; D may be TRBD1 (6 bases). Source material: peripheral blood. The clonotype comes from a man between 60 and 70 years old with COVID-19, enrolled during active disease. CDR3 residues: CSVEGSGEKADTQYF. For the CDR3, the DNA is TGCAGCGTTGAAGGGTCAGGGGAGAAGGCAGATACGCAGTATTTT.